What follows is one T cell receptor beta chain and its context. Its antigen is not identified. These data originate in a study of cytomegalovirus exposure and HLA in healthy donors. Study-wide results and caveats: The later analysis indicated that the majority of CMV-associated TCR beta chains appeared HLA-restricted. The productive fraction for most TCR beta V segments was about 87% or about 30% in an earlier analysis. A few CMV-associated chains were confirmed in vitro to be specific for CMV antigens.

Deletions cut 0 bases from V and 9 bases from J, with 16 bases between. CDR1 and CDR2 from the germline V gene are SGDLS and YYNGEE. The CDR3 sequence is 15 residues long. Amplification used 60 Vbeta primers and 13 Jbeta primers. TCRdb's table, derived via immunoSEQ multiplex PCR, lists solely in-frame clones and lacks some. The table for this sample gives approximately 60,000 clones. The TCR was taken from a man aged 30-40 years in good health and CMV-seropositive. This chain links TRBV9 with TRBJ2-1; D unclear. Sequenced sample: PBMCs. The CDR3 nucleotides are TGTGCCAGCAGCGTAGTGGAACAGTTGGCCATTGAGCAGTTCTTC. Translated, it gives CASSVVEQLAIEQFF.